These T cell receptor beta chains were read from a single sample in a study of cytomegalovirus exposure and HLA in healthy donors. Assay used: immunoSEQ multiplex PCR; TCRdb lists only in-frame clones, some missing. The ten top clones account for approximately 3.5%, within a sample of fewer than 110,000 clones. The sequencing input was PBMCs. The receptors originated from a middle-aged man in good health and CMV-seronegative. CDR3s include the opening cysteine and the closing phenylalanine or tryptophan. Fields, in order: V gene, J gene, D gene, CDR3 length, CDR3 protein, CDR3 DNA. The D gene is left open where the match is weak.

TRBV6-1	TRBJ2-7	TRBD2	14	CASRLAGGPVEQYF	TGTGCCAGCAGACTAGCGGGGGGGCCGGTCGAGCAGTACTTC
TRBV5-1	TRBJ2-1	TRBD1	16	CASSFIGVQGNNEQFF	TGCGCCAGCAGCTTTATAGGGGTACAGGGGAACAATGAGCAGTTCTTC
TRBV5-5	TRBJ1-2	.	13	CASSFRQEVGYTF	TGTGCCAGCAGCTTTAGGCAGGAAGTTGGCTACACCTTC
TRBV10-1	TRBJ1-6	.	13	CASRKGDNSPLHF	TGCGCCAGCAGGAAGGGGGATAATTCACCCCTCCACTTT
TRBV9	TRBJ1-4	TRBD1	15	CASSVDRGLAEKLFF	TGTGCCAGCAGCGTAGACAGGGGGCTTGCTGAAAAACTGTTTTTT
TRBV6-6	TRBJ2-7	.	16	CASSYFKQGPSYEQYF	TGTGCCAGCAGTTATTTCAAACAGGGTCCCTCCTACGAGCAGTACTTC
TRBV10-1	TRBJ2-3	.	16	CASSESKNRATDTQYF	TGCGCCAGCAGTGAGTCGAAAAACAGGGCAACAGATACGCAGTATTTT
TRBV4-3	TRBJ1-5	.	13	CASSQDLSRPQHF	TGCGCCAGCAGCCAAGATCTTAGCCGGCCCCAGCATTTT
TRBV18	TRBJ1-2	.	12	CASSPPTEGYTF	TGTGCCAGCTCACCACCGACAGAGGGCTACACCTTC
TRBV28	TRBJ2-1	.	14	CASGGGTFYNEQFF	TGTGCCAGCGGGGGCGGCACCTTCTACAATGAGCAGTTCTTC
TRBV29-1	TRBJ2-7	.	14	CSVANPEEGYEQYF	TGCAGCGTTGCCAACCCCGAAGAGGGCTACGAGCAGTACTTC
TRBV6-6	TRBJ1-6	.	16	CASGGLISSYNSPLHF	TGTGCCAGCGGGGGCCTGATATCCTCCTATAATTCACCCCTCCACTTT
TRBV7-9	TRBJ2-1	.	16	CASSLGPGQPYNEQFF	TGTGCCAGCAGCTTAGGACCAGGTCAGCCCTACAATGAGCAGTTCTTC
TRBV5-4	TRBJ1-3	.	15	CASSPRGGLGNTIYF	TGTGCCAGCAGCCCCAGGGGCGGGTTGGGAAACACCATATATTTT
TRBV9	TRBJ2-2	.	16	CASSVAEVTNTGELFF	TGTGCCAGCAGCGTAGCCGAGGTTACGAACACCGGGGAGCTGTTTTTT
TRBV28	TRBJ1-2	.	13	CASSLTGNYGYTF	TGTGCCAGCAGTTTAACAGGGAACTATGGCTACACCTTC
TRBV5-1	TRBJ2-7	.	14	CASSLLAQSYEQYF	TGCGCCAGCAGCTTACTAGCTCAATCCTACGAGCAGTACTTC
TRBV27	TRBJ1-6	.	12	CASSLRGSPLHF	TGTGCCAGCAGTTTAAGAGGCTCACCCCTCCACTTT
TRBV5-1	TRBJ2-1	.	11	CASSLEASLFF	TGCGCCAGCAGCTTGGAGGCTAGTCTGTTCTTC
TRBV9	TRBJ2-5	TRBD2	17	CASSVGSLAGVGETQYF	TGTGCCAGCAGCGTGGGATCGCTAGCGGGAGTAGGCGAGACCCAGTACTTC
TRBV6-4	TRBJ2-1	TRBD2	16	CASSQLAGESKNEQFF	TGTGCCAGCAGTCAACTAGCGGGAGAATCTAAGAATGAGCAGTTCTTC
TRBV18	TRBJ1-2	.	15	CASSPRQEGSYGYTF	TGTGCCAGCTCACCAAGGCAGGAGGGGAGTTATGGCTACACCTTC
TRBV6-1	TRBJ2-7	TRBD1	14	CASSEAGTEYEQYF	TGTGCCAGCAGTGAAGCCGGGACAGAATACGAGCAGTACTTC
TRBV7-2	TRBJ1-5	.	14	CASGGINSNQPQHF	TGTGCCAGCGGAGGGATCAATAGCAATCAGCCCCAGCATTTT
TRBV4-3	TRBJ2-1	TRBD2	17	CASSQELVSGVWNEQFF	TGCGCCAGCAGCCAAGAATTGGTTAGCGGGGTTTGGAATGAGCAGTTCTTC
TRBV5-1	TRBJ1-2	TRBD1	17	CASSLEYPGQVPYGYTF	TGCGCCAGCAGCTTGGAGTACCCGGGACAGGTCCCTTATGGCTACACCTTC
TRBV14	TRBJ1-4	.	17	CASSHKQALKTNEKLFF	TGTGCCAGCAGCCACAAGCAGGCCTTAAAAACTAATGAAAAACTGTTTTTT
TRBV5-6	TRBJ1-3	.	16	CASSLLGGISGNTIYF	TGTGCCAGCAGCTTGTTGGGGGGGATCTCTGGAAACACCATATATTTT
TRBV7-9	TRBJ2-7	TRBD2	17	CASSLSAASGRYDEQYF	TGTGCCAGCAGCTTAAGTGCCGCAAGCGGGAGATACGACGAGCAGTACTTC
TRBV5-1	TRBJ1-1	TRBD1	16	CASSLGLGQGYTEAFF	TGCGCCAGCAGCTTGGGACTAGGACAGGGGTACACTGAAGCTTTCTTT
TRBV18	TRBJ2-5	TRBD1	16	CASSPRPNRGEETQYF	TGTGCCAGCTCACCACGCCCAAACAGGGGGGAAGAGACCCAGTACTTC
TRBV5-5	TRBJ2-4	.	15	CASSFGVTVRGIQYF	TGTGCCAGCAGCTTTGGGGTCACCGTACGGGGCATTCAGTACTTC
TRBV6-1	TRBJ1-6	TRBD1	15	CASRGQGGSFSPLHF	TGTGCCAGCAGGGGACAGGGAGGATCCTTTTCACCCCTCCACTTT
TRBV7-2	TRBJ2-7	TRBD1	15	CASSLTGTGTYEQYF	TGTGCCAGCAGCTTAACCGGGACAGGAACCTACGAGCAGTACTTC
TRBV6-1	TRBJ1-1	.	14	CASSDQVGNTEAFF	TGTGCCAGCAGTGACCAGGTGGGGAACACTGAAGCTTTCTTT
TRBV7-8	TRBJ1-2	.	15	CASSLERGDFDGYTF	TGTGCCAGCAGCTTAGAACGGGGGGATTTTGATGGCTACACCTTC
TRBV6-5	TRBJ2-3	.	15	CASSSGSWGTDTQYF	TGTGCCAGCAGTTCAGGGTCGTGGGGCACAGATACGCAGTATTTT
TRBV30	TRBJ1-2	.	14	CAWSVRNSYYGYTF	TGTGCCTGGAGTGTACGGAACAGCTACTATGGCTACACCTTC
TRBV30	TRBJ2-7	.	11	CAWSALQKQYF	TGTGCCTGGAGTGCCCTACAGAAGCAGTACTTC
TRBV4-3	TRBJ2-4	TRBD2	17	CASSQGGGNLAKNIQYF	TGCGCCAGCAGCCAAGGCGGGGGAAATCTAGCCAAAAACATTCAGTACTTC
TRBV19	TRBJ1-5	.	14	CASTWGGSNQPQHF	TGTGCCAGTACTTGGGGGGGCAGCAATCAGCCCCAGCATTTT
TRBV7-8	TRBJ1-2	TRBD1	14	CASSWSRQGDGYTF	TGTGCCAGCAGCTGGAGTCGACAGGGGGACGGCTACACCTTC
TRBV10-2	TRBJ1-2	.	14	CASSEQGANYGYTF	TGCGCCAGCAGTGAACAGGGTGCTAACTATGGCTACACCTTC
TRBV4-1	TRBJ2-5	TRBD1	16	CASSLTDRTGRETQYF	TGCGCCAGCAGCCTCACAGATAGGACAGGGAGAGAGACCCAGTACTTC
TRBV18	TRBJ1-4	TRBD1	16	CASSPKQGATNEKLFF	TGTGCCAGCTCACCAAAACAGGGGGCGACTAATGAAAAACTGTTTTTT
TRBV11-3	TRBJ2-3	TRBD2	15	CASSPNSGLADTQYF	TGTGCCAGCAGCCCGAACTCGGGACTAGCGGATACGCAGTATTTT
TRBV28	TRBJ2-7	TRBD1	14	CASTPGTAFYEQYF	TGTGCCAGCACCCCCGGGACAGCTTTCTACGAGCAGTACTTC
TRBV7-2	TRBJ2-2	.	13	CASTDTNTGELFF	TGTGCCAGCACCGACACGAACACCGGGGAGCTGTTTTTT
TRBV19	TRBJ2-2	TRBD2	17	CASSSRAAGANTGELFF	TGTGCCAGTAGTTCCCGGGCGGCGGGAGCGAACACCGGGGAGCTGTTTTTT
TRBV29-1	TRBJ2-5	TRBD2	14	CSVGTSGRAETQYF	TGCAGCGTGGGGACTAGCGGGAGGGCGGAGACCCAGTACTTC